These 6 T cell receptor beta chains originate from one sample sequenced in a study of blood T cells in healthy people across ages. PCR was performed a second time for about 7 to 12 cycles using a sample-barcoded 5' primer and a J-beta primer mix. Each CDR3 protein gets one entry after TCRdb re-called the 5' RACE reads with MiXCR. The sample has hundreds of thousands of distinct CDR3 sequences, 48% seen once; the top ten hold roughly an eighth. What was sequenced was blood. The receptors here all came from a man under 40 in good health.

V and J are TRBV20-1 and TRBJ2-3; no firm D call. The CDR3 contains 15 residues. The germline V gene encodes CDR1 DFQATT and CDR2 SNEGSKA (reference sequence). Between the trimmed V and J ends, which lost 6 bases and 0 bases, there was a span of 16 bases. This chain's CDR3 is CSAKQNPPSTDTQYF. CDR3 in DNA: TGCAGTGCGAAACAGAACCCCCCGAGCACAGATACGCAGTATTTT.

This clonotype was counted between two and nine times. The rearrangement uses TRBV20-1 and TRBJ1-5, with D hard to call. Germline V gene data show CDR1 as DFQATT and CDR2 as SNEGSKA (reference sequence). The CDR3 covers 13 residues. V was pared by 5 bases and J by 0 bases, with 8 bases between. DNA for the CDR3: TGCAGTGCTTCCCAGAATAGCAATCAGCCCCAGCATTTT. This encodes CSASQNSNQPQHF.

The chain employs TRBV7-2 and TRBJ2-3; 13 bases agree with TRBD2. This CDR3 spans 17 amino acids. Germline values: CDR1 SGHTA, CDR2 FQGNSA. J lost 6 bases, V lost 6 bases, and 12 bases had no gene match. CDR3 in amino acids: CASSPTGTSGARDTQYF. The CDR3 DNA is TGTGCCAGCAGTCCGACCGGGACTAGCGGGGCCAGGGATACGCAGTATTTT.

This clonotype was counted only a few times. The chain employs TRBV5-1 and TRBJ2-5; 7 bases line up with TRBD2. The CDR3 runs 14 residues. CDR1 SGHRS and CDR2 YFSETQ come from the germline V gene. Trimming cost V 6 bases and J 3 bases; bases outside gene matches: 8. CDR3 bases: TGCGCCAGCAAGATGACCAGCGGGGAAGAGACCCAGTACTTC. Translated: CASKMTSGEETQYF.

The chain couples TRBV27 to TRBJ2-7, with 7 bases fitting TRBD1. The J segment lost 0 bases and the V segment lost 10 bases, leaving 6 bases of the junction unmatched. The CDR3 runs 13 residues. The germline CDR1 and CDR2 sequences are MNHEY and SMNVEV (reference sequence). The CDR3 DNA reads as TGTGCCACCGAGGACAGGAGCTCCTACGAGCAGTACTTC. Amino acids: CATEDRSSYEQYF.

There are a few counts of this clonotype. The chain couples TRBV27 to TRBJ2-4, with D perhaps assigned TRBD1 or TRBD2 (6 bases each). V was clipped by 3 bases and J by 0 bases, with 9 bases between them. The V gene's germline CDR1 is MNHEY and CDR2 SMNVEV (reference sequence). This CDR3 comprises 15 residues. The CDR3 DNA follows: TGTGCCAGCAGTTTGAGGGGGGTAGCCAAAAACATTCAGTACTTC. It yields the protein CASSLRGVAKNIQYF.